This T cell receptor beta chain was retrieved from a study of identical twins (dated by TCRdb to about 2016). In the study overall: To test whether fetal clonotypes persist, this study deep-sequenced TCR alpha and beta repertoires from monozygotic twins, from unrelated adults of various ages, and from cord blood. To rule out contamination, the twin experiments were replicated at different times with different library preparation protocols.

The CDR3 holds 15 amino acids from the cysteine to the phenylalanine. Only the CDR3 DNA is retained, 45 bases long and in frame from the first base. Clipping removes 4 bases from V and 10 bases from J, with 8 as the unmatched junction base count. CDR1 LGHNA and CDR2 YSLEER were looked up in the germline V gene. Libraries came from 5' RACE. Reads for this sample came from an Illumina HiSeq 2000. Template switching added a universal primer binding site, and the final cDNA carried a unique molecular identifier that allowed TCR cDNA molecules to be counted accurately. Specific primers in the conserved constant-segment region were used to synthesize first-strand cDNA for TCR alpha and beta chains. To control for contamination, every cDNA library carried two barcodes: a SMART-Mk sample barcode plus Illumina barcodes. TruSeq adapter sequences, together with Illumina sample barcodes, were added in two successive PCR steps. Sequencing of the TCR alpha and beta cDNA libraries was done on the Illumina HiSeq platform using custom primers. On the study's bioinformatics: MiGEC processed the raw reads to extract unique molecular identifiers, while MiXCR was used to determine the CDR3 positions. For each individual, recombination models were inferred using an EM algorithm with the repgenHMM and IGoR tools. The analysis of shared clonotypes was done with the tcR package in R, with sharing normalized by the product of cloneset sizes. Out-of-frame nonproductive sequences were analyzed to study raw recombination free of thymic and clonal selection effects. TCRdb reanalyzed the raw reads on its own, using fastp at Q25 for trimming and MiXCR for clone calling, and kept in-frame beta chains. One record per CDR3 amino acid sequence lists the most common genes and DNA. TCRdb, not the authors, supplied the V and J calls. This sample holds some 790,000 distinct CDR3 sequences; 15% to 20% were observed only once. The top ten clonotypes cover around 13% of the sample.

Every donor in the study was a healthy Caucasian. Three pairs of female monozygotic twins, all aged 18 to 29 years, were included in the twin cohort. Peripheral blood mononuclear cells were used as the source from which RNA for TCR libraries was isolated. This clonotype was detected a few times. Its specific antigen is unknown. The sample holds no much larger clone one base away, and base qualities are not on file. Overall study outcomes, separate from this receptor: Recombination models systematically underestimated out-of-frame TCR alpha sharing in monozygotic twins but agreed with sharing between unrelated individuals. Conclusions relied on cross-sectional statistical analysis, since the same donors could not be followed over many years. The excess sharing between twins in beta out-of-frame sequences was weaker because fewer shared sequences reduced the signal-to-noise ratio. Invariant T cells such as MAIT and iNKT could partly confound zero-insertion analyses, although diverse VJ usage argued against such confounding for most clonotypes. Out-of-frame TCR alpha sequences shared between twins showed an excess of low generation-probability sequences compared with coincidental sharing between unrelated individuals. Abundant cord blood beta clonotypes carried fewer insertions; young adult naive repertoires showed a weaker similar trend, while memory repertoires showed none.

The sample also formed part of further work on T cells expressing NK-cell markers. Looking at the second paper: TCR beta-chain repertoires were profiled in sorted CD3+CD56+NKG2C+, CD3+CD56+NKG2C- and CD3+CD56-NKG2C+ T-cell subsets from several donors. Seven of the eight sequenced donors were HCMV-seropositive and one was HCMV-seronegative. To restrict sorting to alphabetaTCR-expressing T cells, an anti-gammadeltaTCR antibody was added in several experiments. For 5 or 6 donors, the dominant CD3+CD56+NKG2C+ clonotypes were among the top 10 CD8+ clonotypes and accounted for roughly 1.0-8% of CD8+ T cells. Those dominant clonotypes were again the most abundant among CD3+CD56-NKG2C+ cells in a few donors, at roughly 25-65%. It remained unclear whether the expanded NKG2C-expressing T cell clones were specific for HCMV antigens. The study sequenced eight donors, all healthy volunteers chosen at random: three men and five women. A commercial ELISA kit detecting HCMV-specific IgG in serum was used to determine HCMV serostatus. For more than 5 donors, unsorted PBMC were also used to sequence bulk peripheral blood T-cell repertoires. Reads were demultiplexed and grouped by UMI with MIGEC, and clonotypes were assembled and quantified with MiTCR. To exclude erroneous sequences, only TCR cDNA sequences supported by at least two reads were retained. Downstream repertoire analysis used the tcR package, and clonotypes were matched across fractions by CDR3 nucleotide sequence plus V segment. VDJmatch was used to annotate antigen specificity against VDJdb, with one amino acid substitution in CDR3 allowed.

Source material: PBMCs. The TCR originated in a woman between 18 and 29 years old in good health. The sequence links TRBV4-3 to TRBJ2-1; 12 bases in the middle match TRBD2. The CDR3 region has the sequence CASSRTSGNGEEQFF. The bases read TGCGCCAGCAGCCGGACTAGCGGGAATGGGGAGGAGCAGTTCTTC.